The present entry profiles one TCR beta chain with its context. Antigen specificity is unknown. An end of the junction differs from the germline gene, which may be a read error. The cDNA had a unique molecular identifier and a template-switch universal primer site. TCRdb recomputed calls from the 5' RACE reads with MiXCR, one row per CDR3 protein. The sample lists 1.5 million to 2 million distinct CDR3 sequences; about 32% were seen once. This entry is derived from a study of identical twins. The study's findings and limits: Less excess twin sharing appeared in beta out-of-frame sequences. Cross-sectional statistics underpinned the conclusions; the same donors were not followed.

The CDR3 runs to 15 residues. Germline CDR1 is MGHRA and CDR2 is YSYEKL. J is TRBJ2-1 and V is TRBV4-1; TRBD1 agrees at 9 bases. Sequencing used cord blood. The source is a newborn girl in good health. In nucleotides, the CDR3 is TGCGCCAGCAGCCAACCGGGACAGGGAAAAAATGGGCAGTTCTTC. Translation gives CASSQPGQGKNGQFF.